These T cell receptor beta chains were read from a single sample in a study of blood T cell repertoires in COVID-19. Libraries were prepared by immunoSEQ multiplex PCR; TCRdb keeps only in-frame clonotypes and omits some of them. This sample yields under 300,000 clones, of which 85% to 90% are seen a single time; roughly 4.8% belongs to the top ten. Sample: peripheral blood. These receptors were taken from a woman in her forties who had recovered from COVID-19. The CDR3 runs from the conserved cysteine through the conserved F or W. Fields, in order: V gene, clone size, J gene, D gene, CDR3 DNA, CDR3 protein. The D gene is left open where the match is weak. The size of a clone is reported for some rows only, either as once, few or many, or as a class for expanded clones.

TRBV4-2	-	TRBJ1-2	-	TGTGCCAGCAGCGCGTCGGGGGGGGCCGGCTATGGCTACACCTTC	CASSASGGAGYGYTF
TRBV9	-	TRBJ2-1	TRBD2	TGTGCCAGCAGCGCTAGCGGGTTGAATGAGCAGTTCTTC	CASSASGLNEQFF
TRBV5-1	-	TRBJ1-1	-	TGCGCCAGCAGCTTGGGGGGACACGGGAACACTGAAGCTTTCTTT	CASSLGGHGNTEAFF
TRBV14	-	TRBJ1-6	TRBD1	TGTGCCAGCAGCCACCGGGACAGGGCTTCACCCCTCCACTTT	CASSHRDRASPLHF
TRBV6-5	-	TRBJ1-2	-	TGTGCCAGCAGTCCCAGGGTTGACTATGGCTACACCTTC	CASSPRVDYGYTF
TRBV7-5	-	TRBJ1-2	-	TGTGTCAGAAGACTGGGACAGGGGGCATTGGATGGCTACACCTTC	CVRRLGQGALDGYTF
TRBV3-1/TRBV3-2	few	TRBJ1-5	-	TGTGCCAGCAGCCAAGGAAGCGGGGGGGGCAATCAGCCCCAGCATTTT	CASSQGSGGGNQPQHF
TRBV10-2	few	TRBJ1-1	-	TGCGCCAGCAGTGGAGAATACGCTGAAGCTTTCTTT	CASSGEYAEAFF
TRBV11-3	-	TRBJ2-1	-	TGTGCCAGCAGCCAGTCCGGGTATGAGCAGTTCTTC	CASSQSGYEQFF
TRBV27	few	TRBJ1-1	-	TGTGCCAGCAGTTCAACGCCTAGATCCGAAGCTTTCTTT	CASSSTPRSEAFF
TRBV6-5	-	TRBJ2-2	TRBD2	TGTGCCAGCAGTTATGAAGGACTAGCGAACACCGGGGAGCTGTTTTTT	CASSYEGLANTGELFF
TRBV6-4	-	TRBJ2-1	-	TGTGCCAGCAGTGAGAACAGGGCCCATGAGCAGTTCTTC	CASSENRAHEQFF
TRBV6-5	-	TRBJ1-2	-	TGTGCCAGCAGTTTCAAGACAGGAAACTATGGCTACACCTTC	CASSFKTGNYGYTF
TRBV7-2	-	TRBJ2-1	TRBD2	TGTGCCAGCAGCTTAGGGACTAGCGTCTACAATGAGCAGTTCTTC	CASSLGTSVYNEQFF
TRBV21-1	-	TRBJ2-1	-	TGTGCCAGCAGCAAGCCCGGGACAGGGTCTCACTTTGGTGAGCAGTTCTTC	CASSKPGTGSHFGEQFF
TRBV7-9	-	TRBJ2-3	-	TGTGCCAGCAGCTTTAACAGGGACACTAGCACAGATACGCAGTATTTT	CASSFNRDTSTDTQYF
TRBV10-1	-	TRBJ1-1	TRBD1	TGCGCCAGCAGTGATAAGAAGGGAGACAGGGGATGGAACACTGAAGCTTTCTTT	CASSDKKGDRGWNTEAFF
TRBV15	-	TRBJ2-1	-	TGTGCCACCAGAGGGGCCCCTAACAATGAGCAGTTCTTC	CATRGAPNNEQFF
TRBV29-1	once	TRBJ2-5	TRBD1	TGCAGCGTAGCCGGGACAGGGGTCACGGAGACCCAGTACTTC	CSVAGTGVTETQYF
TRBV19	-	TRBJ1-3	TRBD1	TGTGCCAGTAGTCACAGGGGGCGCGAAAACACCATATATTTT	CASSHRGRENTIYF
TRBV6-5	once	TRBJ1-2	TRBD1	TGTGCCAGCAGTACCTCGGACAGGGGGAACTATGGCTACACCTTC	CASSTSDRGNYGYTF
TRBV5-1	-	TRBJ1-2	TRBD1	TGCGCCAGCAGTTATGCCCCGGGACAGGGTACCGGCTACACCTTC	CASSYAPGQGTGYTF
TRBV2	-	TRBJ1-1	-	TGTGCCAGCAGAGAAAACAGGGCCATGAACACTGAAGCTTTCTTT	CASRENRAMNTEAFF
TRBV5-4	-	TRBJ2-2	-	TGTGCCAGCAGCTTGGCTGTACGAGGGGGAAACACCGGGGAGCTGTTTTTT	CASSLAVRGGNTGELFF
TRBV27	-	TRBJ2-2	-	TGTGCCAGCAGGGCTGGACTATCCACCGGGGAGCTGTTTTTT	CASRAGLSTGELFF
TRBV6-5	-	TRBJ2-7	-	TGTGCCAGCAGTATACTAGCCGGGAAGCACGAGCAGTACTTC	CASSILAGKHEQYF
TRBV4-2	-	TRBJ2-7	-	TGTGCCAGCAGCCCCCGGGACACGAGCTCCTACGAGCAGTACTTC	CASSPRDTSSYEQYF
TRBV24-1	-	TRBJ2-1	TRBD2	TGTGCCACCAGTGACCTACCTGGGACTAGCGGGAGCAATGAGCAGTTCTTC	CATSDLPGTSGSNEQFF
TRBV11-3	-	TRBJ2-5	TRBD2	TGTGCCAGCAGCCGGGGGGGATCGGAGACCCAGTACTTC	CASSRGGSETQYF